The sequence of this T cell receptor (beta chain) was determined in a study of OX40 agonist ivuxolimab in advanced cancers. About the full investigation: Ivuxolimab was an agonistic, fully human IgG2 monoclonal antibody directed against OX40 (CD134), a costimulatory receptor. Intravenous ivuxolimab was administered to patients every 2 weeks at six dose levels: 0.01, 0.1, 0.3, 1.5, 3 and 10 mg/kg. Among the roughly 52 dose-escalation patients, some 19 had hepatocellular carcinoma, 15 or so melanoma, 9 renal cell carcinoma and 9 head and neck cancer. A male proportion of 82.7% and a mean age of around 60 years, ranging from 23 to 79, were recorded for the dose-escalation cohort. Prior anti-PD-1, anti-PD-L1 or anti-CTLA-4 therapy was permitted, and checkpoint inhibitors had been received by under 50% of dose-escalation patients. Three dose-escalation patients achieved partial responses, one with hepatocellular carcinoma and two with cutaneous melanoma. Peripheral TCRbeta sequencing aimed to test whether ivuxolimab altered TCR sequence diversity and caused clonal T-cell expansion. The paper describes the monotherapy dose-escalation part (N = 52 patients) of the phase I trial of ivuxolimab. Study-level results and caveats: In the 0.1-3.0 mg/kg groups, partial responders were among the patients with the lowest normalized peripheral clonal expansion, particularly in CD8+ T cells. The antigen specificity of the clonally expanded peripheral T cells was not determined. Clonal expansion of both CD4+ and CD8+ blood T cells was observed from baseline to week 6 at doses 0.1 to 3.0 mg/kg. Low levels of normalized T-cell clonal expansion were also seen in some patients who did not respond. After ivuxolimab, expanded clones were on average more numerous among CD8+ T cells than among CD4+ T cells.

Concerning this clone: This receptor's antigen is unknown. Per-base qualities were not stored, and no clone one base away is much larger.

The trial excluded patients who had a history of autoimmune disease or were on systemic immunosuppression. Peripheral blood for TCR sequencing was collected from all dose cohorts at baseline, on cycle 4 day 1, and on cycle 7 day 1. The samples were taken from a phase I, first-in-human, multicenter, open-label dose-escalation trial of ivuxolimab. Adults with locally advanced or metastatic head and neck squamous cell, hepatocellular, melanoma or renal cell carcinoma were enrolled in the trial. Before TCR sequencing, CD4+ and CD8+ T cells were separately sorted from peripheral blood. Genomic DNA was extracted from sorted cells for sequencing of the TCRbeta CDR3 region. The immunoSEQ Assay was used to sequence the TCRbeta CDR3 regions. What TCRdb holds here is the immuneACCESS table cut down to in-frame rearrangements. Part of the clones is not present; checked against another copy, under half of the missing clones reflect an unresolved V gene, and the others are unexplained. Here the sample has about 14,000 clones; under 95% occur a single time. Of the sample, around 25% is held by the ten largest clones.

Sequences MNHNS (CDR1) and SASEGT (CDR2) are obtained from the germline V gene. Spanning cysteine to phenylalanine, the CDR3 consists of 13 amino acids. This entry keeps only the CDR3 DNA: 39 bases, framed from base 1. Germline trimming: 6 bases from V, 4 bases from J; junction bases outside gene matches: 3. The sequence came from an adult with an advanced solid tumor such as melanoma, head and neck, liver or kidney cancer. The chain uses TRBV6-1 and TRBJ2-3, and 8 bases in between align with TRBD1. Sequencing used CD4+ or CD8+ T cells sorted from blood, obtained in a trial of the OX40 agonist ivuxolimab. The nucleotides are TGTGCCAGCAGGGACAGGGTCCCAGATACGCAGTATTTT. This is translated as CASRDRVPDTQYF.